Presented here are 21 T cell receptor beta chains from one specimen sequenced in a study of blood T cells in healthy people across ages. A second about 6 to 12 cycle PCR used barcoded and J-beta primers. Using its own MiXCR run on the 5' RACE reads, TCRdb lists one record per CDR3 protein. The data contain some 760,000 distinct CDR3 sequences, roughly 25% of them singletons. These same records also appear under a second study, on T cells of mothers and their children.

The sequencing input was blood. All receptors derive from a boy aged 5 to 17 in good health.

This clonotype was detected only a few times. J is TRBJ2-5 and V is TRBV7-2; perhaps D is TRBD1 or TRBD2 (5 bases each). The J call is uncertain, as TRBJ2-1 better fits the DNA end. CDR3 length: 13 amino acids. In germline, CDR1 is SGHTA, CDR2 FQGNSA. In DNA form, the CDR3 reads TGTGCCAGCAGCTTAGGGCAGGGAGCTATACAGTTCTTC. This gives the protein CASSLGQGAIQFF.

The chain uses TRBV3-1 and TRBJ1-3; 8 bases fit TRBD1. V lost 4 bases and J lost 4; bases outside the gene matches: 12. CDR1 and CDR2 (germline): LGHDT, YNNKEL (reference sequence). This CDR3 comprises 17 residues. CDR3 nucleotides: TGTGCCAGCAGCCCTCGACTTGGGACAGGCTTAGGAAACACCATATATTTT. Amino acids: CASSPRLGTGLGNTIYF.

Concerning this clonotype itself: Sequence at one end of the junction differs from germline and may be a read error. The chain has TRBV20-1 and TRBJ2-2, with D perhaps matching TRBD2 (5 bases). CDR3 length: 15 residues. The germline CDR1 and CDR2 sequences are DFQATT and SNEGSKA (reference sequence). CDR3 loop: CSASRKDSNTGEPFF. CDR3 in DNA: TGCAGTGCTAGCCGAAAAGATTCGAACACCGGGGAGCCGTTTTTT.

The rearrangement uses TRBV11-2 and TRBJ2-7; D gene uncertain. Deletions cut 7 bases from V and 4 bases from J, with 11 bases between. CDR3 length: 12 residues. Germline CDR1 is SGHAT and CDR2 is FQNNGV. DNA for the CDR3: TGTGCCAGCACCTCTTTTGATTACGAGCAGTACTTC. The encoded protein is CASTSFDYEQYF.

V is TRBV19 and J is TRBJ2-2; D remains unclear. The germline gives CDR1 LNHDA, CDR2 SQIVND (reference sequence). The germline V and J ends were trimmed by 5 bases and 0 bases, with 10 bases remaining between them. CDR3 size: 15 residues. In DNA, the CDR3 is TGTGCCAGTAGTTTTGGACCCACGAACACCGGGGAGCTGTTTTTT. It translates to CASSFGPTNTGELFF.

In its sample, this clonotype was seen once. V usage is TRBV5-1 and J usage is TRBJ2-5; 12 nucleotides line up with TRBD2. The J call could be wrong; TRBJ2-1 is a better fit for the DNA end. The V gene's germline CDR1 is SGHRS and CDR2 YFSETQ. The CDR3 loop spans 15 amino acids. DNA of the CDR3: TGCGCCAGCAGCACCCGACTAGCGGGAGTTATTGAGCAGTTCTTC. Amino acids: CASSTRLAGVIEQFF.

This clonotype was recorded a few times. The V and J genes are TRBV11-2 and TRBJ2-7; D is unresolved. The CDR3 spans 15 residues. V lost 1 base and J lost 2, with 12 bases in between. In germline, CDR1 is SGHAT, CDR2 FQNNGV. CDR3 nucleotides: TGTGCCAGCAGCTTAGGTAGGATTCCGACCTACGAGCAGTACTTC. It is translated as CASSLGRIPTYEQYF.

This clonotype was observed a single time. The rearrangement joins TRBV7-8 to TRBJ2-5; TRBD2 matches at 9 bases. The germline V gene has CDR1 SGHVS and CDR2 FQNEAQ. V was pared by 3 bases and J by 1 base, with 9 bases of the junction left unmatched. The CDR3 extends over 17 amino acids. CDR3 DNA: TGTGCCAGCAGCTTCCCCCTAGCGGGGCCCTCCCAAGAGACCCAGTACTTC. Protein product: CASSFPLAGPSQETQYF.

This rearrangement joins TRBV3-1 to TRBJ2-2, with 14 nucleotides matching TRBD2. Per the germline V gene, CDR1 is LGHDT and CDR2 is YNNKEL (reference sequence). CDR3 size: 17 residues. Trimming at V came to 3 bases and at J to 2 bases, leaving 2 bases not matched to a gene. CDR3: CASSQGLAGVNTGELFF. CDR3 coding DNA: TGTGCCAGCAGCCAGGGACTAGCGGGAGTAAACACCGGGGAGCTGTTTTTT.

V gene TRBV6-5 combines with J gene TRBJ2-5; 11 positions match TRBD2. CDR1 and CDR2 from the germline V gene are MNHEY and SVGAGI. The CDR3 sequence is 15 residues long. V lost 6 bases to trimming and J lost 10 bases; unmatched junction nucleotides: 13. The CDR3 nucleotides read TGTGCCAGCAGAACTAGCGGGGGATTAAGAGGGATCCAGTACTTC. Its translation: CASRTSGGLRGIQYF.

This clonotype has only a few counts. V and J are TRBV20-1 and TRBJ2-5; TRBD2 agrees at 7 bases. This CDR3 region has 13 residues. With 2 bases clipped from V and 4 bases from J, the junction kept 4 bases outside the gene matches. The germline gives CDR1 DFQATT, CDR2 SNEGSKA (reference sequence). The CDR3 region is CSARSAGIETQYF. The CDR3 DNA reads TGCAGTGCTAGATCAGCGGGGATAGAGACCCAGTACTTC.

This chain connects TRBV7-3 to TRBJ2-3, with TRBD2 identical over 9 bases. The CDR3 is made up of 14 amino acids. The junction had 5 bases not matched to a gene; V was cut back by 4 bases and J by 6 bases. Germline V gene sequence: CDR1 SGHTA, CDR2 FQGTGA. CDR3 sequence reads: CASSYGGGEDTQYF. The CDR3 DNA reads TGTGCCAGCAGCTATGGCGGGGGGGAGGATACGCAGTATTTT.

The CDR3 DNA is TGTGCCAGCAGCTTATTGGGGGGGACAGGGGATAACTATGGCTACACCTTC. Amino acids: CASSLLGGTGDNYGYTF. The gene calls are TRBV7-2 and TRBJ1-2; 10 positions match TRBD1. Germline V gives CDR1 SGHTA, CDR2 FQGNSA. The V gene end was trimmed by 2 bases and the J gene end by 1 base; junction bases not matched to a gene: 7. CDR3 length: 17 amino acids.

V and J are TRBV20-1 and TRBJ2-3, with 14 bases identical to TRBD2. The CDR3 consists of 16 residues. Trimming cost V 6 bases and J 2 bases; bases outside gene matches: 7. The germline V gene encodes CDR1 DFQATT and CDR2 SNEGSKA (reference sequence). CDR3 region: CSAPGLAGAYTDTQYF. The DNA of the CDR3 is TGCAGTGCCCCGGGACTAGCGGGGGCCTACACAGATACGCAGTATTTT.

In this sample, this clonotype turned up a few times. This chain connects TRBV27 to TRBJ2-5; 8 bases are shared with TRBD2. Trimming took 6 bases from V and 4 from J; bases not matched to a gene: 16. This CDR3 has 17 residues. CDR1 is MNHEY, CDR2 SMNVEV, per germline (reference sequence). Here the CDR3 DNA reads TGTGCCAGCAGCGTCTCGCCGGGGGGGCACGGGCGAGAGACCCAGTACTTC. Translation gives CASSVSPGGHGRETQYF.

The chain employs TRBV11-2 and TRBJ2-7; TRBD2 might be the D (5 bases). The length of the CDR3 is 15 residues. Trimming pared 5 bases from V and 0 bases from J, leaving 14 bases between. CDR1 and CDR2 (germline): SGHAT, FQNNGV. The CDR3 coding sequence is TGTGCCAGCAGCCCCCAGGCGGGTAGCTCCTACGAGCAGTACTTC. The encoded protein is CASSPQAGSSYEQYF.

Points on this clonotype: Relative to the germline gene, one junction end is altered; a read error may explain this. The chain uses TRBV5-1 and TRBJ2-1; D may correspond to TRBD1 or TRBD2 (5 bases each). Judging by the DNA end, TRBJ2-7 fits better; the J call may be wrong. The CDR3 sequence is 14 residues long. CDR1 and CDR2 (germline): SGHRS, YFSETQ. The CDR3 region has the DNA TGCGCTAGCAGCATGGACGGGACGGGGTACGAGCAGTACTTC. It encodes CASSMDGTGYEQYF.

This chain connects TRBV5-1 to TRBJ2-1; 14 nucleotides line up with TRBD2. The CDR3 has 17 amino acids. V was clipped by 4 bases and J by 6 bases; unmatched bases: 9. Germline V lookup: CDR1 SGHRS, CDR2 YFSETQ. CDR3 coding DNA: TGCGCCAGCAGCCAGGGGGTTGGGACTAGCGGGAGCAATGAGCAGTTCTTC. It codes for CASSQGVGTSGSNEQFF.

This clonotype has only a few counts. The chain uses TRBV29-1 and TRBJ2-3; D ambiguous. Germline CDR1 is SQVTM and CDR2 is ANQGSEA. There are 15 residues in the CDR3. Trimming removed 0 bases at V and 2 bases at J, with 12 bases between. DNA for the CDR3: TGCAGCGTTGAAGATCGAGGTCAGTTCACAGATACGCAGTATTTT. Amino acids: CSVEDRGQFTDTQYF.

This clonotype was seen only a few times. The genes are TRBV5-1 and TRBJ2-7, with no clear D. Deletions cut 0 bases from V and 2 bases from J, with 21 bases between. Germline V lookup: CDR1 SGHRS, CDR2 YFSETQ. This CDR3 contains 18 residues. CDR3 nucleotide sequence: TGCGCCAGCAGCTTGGCCCCCCCTGGGTCAGTAAAGACCTACGAGCAGTACTTC. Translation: CASSLAPPGSVKTYEQYF.

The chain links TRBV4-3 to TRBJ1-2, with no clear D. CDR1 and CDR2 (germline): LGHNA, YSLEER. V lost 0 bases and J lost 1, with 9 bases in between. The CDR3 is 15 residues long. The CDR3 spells CASSQDLQDNYGYTF. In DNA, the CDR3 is TGCGCCAGCAGCCAAGACCTGCAGGATAACTATGGCTACACCTTC.